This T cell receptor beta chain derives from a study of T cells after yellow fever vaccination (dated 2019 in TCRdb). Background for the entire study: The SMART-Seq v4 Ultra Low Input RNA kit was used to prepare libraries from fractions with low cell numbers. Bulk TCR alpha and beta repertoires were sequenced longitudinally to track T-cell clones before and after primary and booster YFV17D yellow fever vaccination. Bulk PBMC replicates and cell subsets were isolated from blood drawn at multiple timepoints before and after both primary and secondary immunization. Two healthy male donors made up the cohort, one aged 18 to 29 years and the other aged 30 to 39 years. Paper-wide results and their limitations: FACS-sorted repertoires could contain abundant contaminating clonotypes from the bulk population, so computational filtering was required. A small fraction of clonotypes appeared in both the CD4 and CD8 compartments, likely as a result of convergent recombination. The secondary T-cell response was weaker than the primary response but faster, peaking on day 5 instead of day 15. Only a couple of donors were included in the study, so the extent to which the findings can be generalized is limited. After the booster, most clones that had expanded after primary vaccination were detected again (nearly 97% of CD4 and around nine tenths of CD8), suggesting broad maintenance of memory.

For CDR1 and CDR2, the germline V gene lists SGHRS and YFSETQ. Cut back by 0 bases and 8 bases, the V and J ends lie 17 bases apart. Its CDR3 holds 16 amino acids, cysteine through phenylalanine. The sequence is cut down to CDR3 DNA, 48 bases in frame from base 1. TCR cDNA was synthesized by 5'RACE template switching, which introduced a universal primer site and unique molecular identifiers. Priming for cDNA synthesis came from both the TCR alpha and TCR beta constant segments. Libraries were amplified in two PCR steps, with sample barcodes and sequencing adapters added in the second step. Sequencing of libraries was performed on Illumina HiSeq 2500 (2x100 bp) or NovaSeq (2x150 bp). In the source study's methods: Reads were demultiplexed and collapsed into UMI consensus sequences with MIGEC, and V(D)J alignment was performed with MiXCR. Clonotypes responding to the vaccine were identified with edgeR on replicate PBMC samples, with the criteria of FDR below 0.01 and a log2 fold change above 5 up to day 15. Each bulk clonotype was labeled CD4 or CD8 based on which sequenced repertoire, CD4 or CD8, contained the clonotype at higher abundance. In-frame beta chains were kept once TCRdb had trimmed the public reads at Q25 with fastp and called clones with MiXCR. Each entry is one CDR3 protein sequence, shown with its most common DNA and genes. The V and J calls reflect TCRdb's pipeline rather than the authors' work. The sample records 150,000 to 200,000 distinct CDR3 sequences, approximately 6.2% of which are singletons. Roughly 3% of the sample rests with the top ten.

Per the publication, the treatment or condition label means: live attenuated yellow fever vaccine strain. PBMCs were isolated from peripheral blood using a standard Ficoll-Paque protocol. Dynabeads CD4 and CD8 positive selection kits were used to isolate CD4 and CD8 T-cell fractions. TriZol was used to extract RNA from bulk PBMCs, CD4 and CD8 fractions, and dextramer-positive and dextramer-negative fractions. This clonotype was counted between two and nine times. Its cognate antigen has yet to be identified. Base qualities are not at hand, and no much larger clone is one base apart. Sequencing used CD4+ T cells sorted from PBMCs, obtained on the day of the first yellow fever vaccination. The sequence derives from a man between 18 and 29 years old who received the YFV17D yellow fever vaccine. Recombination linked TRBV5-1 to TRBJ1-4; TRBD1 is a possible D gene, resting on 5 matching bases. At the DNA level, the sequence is TGCGCCAGCAGCTTGGGATCGAGTATTCGGGGCGAAAAACTGTTTTTT. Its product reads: CASSLGSSIRGEKLFF.